This is a list of T cell receptor beta chains from one sample in a study of T cell responses to AZD1222 COVID-19 vaccine. TCRdb's table, derived via immunoSEQ multiplex PCR, lists solely in-frame clones and lacks some. The sample lists some 150,000 clones; approximately 90% were seen once. Sequenced material: peripheral blood, taken on day 0 of AZD1222 vaccination. The receptors were sampled from an adult in good health. Both conserved end residues are part of each CDR3. The D gene is left open where the match is weak. For some rows the clone size is stated as once, few or many, or as a class when expanded; others skip it.

J: TRBJ2-7
size: NA
D: NA
V: TRBV4-3
DNA: TGCGCCAGCAGCCAAGCCGTTAGCGGCTACGAGCAGTACTTC
CDR3: CASSQAVSGYEQYF

J: TRBJ2-1
size: NA
D: TRBD2
V: TRBV10-1
DNA: TGCGCCAGCAGTGCCTCCCCCCAACTAGCGGCCTCCTACAATGAGCAGTTCTTC
CDR3: CASSASPQLAASYNEQFF

J: TRBJ2-1
size: NA
D: NA
V: TRBV11-1
DNA: TGTGCCAGCAGCTTATCAGCGGGCCCCTACAATGAGCAGTTCTTC
CDR3: CASSLSAGPYNEQFF

J: TRBJ1-3
size: NA
D: TRBD1
V: TRBV10-2
DNA: TGCGCCAGCAGTGCAATTAAGGGGGCGCCCGGAAACACCATATATTTT
CDR3: CASSAIKGAPGNTIYF

J: TRBJ2-2
size: NA
D: NA
V: TRBV7-2
DNA: TGTGCCAGCAGCCTAAGACTAGCGAACACCGGGGAGCTGTTTTTT
CDR3: CASSLRLANTGELFF

J: TRBJ1-2
size: NA
D: NA
V: TRBV4-3
DNA: TGCGCCAGCAGCCAAGAGGGGCCCCTTAAGTATGGCTACACCTTC
CDR3: CASSQEGPLKYGYTF

J: TRBJ1-2
size: NA
D: NA
V: TRBV7-2
DNA: TGTGCCAGCAGCTTAGGGAACCGGGACATAGAAGGCTACACCTTC
CDR3: CASSLGNRDIEGYTF

J: TRBJ2-5
size: NA
D: NA
V: TRBV5-4
DNA: TGTGCCAGCAGCTCAAAAGGGGATGTGGAGACCCAGTACTTC
CDR3: CASSSKGDVETQYF

J: TRBJ1-1
size: medium-sized
D: NA
V: TRBV19
DNA: TGTGCCAGTAGGCCCTCGGGTGGTAACACTGAAGCTTTCTTT
CDR3: CASRPSGGNTEAFF

J: TRBJ2-1
size: once
D: NA
V: TRBV10-2
DNA: TGCGCCAGCGCCCCCTTGGGGGCGGAGAACCACAATGAGCAGTTCTTC
CDR3: CASAPLGAENHNEQFF

J: TRBJ1-4
size: NA
D: TRBD1
V: TRBV16
DNA: TGTGCCAGCAGCCTATCGGACAGGGAAGGGGAAAAACTGTTTTTT
CDR3: CASSLSDREGEKLFF

J: TRBJ2-7
size: NA
D: NA
V: TRBV6-2/TRBV6-3
DNA: TGTGCCAGCAGTGGAGGGACACGGCCCTACGAGCAGTACTTC
CDR3: CASSGGTRPYEQYF

J: TRBJ2-1
size: NA
D: TRBD2
V: TRBV30
DNA: TGTGCCTGGAGTCGCGGACTGGGGGGGAATGAGCAGTTCTTC
CDR3: CAWSRGLGGNEQFF

J: TRBJ1-1
size: once
D: NA
V: TRBV6-5
DNA: TGTGCCAGCCTTACCCTCAGGGGTGAAGCTTTCTTT
CDR3: CASLTLRGEAFF

J: TRBJ1-5
size: NA
D: TRBD1
V: TRBV6-5
DNA: TGTGCCAGCAGGAGGACAGGGGGCGAGGGTCAGCCCCAGCATTTT
CDR3: CASRRTGGEGQPQHF

J: TRBJ2-5
size: NA
D: NA
V: TRBV28
DNA: TGTGCCAGCAGTTACCGGTCGACCGGGACCTACGGGGAGACCCAGTACTTC
CDR3: CASSYRSTGTYGETQYF

J: TRBJ1-2
size: NA
D: TRBD1
V: TRBV11-2
DNA: TGTGCCAGCAGCTTAAACAGACAGGGCTATGGCTACACCTTC
CDR3: CASSLNRQGYGYTF

J: TRBJ1-1
size: NA
D: NA
V: TRBV6-2/TRBV6-3
DNA: TGTGCCAGCAGTTACTTCTCAGGAACTGAAGCTTTCTTT
CDR3: CASSYFSGTEAFF

J: TRBJ2-1
size: NA
D: TRBD2
V: TRBV11-2
DNA: TGTGCCAGCAGCTTAGATGGATCTAGCGGGAGGAATGAGCAGTTCTTC
CDR3: CASSLDGSSGRNEQFF

J: TRBJ2-2
size: NA
D: TRBD2
V: TRBV7-2
DNA: TGTGCCAGCAGCGTTACTAGCGGGACTTCGGGGGGGGAGCTGTTTTTT
CDR3: CASSVTSGTSGGELFF

J: TRBJ2-5
size: NA
D: TRBD1
V: TRBV28
DNA: TGTGCCAGCAGTTTACTGGACAGGGAAGAGACGCCCCAGTACTTC
CDR3: CASSLLDREETPQYF

J: TRBJ1-5
size: NA
D: TRBD1
V: TRBV16
DNA: TGTGCCAGCAGCCAATATCCAACAGGGGGTCAGCCCCAGCATTTT
CDR3: CASSQYPTGGQPQHF

J: TRBJ2-2
size: NA
D: NA
V: TRBV30
DNA: TGTGCCTGGAGGACGGCAGTTGGGGCTTGGACCGGGGAGCTGTTTTTT
CDR3: CAWRTAVGAWTGELFF

J: TRBJ2-7
size: few
D: NA
V: TRBV18
DNA: TGTGCCAGCTCACCAAGACGGACAGCCGATACCTACGAGCAGTACTTC
CDR3: CASSPRRTADTYEQYF

J: TRBJ1-4
size: NA
D: NA
V: TRBV9
DNA: TGTGCCAGCAGCGTAGGTTTGGGCAGGGGAGGTGAAAAACTGTTTTTT
CDR3: CASSVGLGRGGEKLFF

J: TRBJ1-1
size: NA
D: NA
V: TRBV6-6
DNA: TGTGCCAGCAGTTACGTTAGAGGCAGGAACACTGAAGCTTTCTTT
CDR3: CASSYVRGRNTEAFF

J: TRBJ1-5
size: NA
D: NA
V: TRBV7-2
DNA: TGTGCCAGCAGCTCTCGGGCCGCCAATCAGCCCCAGCATTTT
CDR3: CASSSRAANQPQHF

J: TRBJ2-2
size: once
D: TRBD1
V: TRBV6-5
DNA: TGTGCCACCGCGGGGGGACAGGGGGCGCGCGGGGAGCTGTTTTTT
CDR3: CATAGGQGARGELFF

J: TRBJ2-7
size: NA
D: TRBD1
V: TRBV6-4
DNA: TGTGCCAGCACGGGACAGCACAGCTCCTACGAGCAGTACTTC
CDR3: CASTGQHSSYEQYF

J: TRBJ1-5
size: NA
D: NA
V: TRBV4-1
DNA: TGCGCCAGCAGCCCTGACGAACAGCCCCAGCATTTT
CDR3: CASSPDEQPQHF

J: TRBJ1-5
size: NA
D: TRBD1
V: TRBV20-1
DNA: TGCAGTGCTAGTCTGGCGACAGGGGGCCAGCAGCCCCAGCATTTT
CDR3: CSASLATGGQQPQHF

J: TRBJ2-7
size: once
D: NA
V: TRBV12-3/TRBV12-4
DNA: TGTGCCAGCAGTTTCACAGGTTACGAGCAGTACTTC
CDR3: CASSFTGYEQYF

J: TRBJ2-1
size: NA
D: NA
V: TRBV6-2/TRBV6-3
DNA: TGTGCCAGCAGTTACTCGGGAGAGCAGTTCTTC
CDR3: CASSYSGEQFF

J: TRBJ2-3
size: NA
D: TRBD2
V: TRBV5-1
DNA: TGCGCCAGCAGGAGCGGGAGTTACACAGATACGCAGTATTTT
CDR3: CASRSGSYTDTQYF

J: TRBJ1-5
size: NA
D: NA
V: TRBV6-5
DNA: TGTGCCAGCGGGTTAGGCGAATATAGCAATCAGCCCCAGCATTTT
CDR3: CASGLGEYSNQPQHF

J: TRBJ1-1
size: NA
D: NA
V: TRBV19
DNA: TGTGCCAGTAGTCCCATCGACACTATTAACACTGAAGCTTTCTTT
CDR3: CASSPIDTINTEAFF

J: TRBJ2-7
size: NA
D: NA
V: TRBV6-5
DNA: TGTGCCAGCAGTCCTCGCATCCAGGCCAGCTACGAGCAGTACTTC
CDR3: CASSPRIQASYEQYF